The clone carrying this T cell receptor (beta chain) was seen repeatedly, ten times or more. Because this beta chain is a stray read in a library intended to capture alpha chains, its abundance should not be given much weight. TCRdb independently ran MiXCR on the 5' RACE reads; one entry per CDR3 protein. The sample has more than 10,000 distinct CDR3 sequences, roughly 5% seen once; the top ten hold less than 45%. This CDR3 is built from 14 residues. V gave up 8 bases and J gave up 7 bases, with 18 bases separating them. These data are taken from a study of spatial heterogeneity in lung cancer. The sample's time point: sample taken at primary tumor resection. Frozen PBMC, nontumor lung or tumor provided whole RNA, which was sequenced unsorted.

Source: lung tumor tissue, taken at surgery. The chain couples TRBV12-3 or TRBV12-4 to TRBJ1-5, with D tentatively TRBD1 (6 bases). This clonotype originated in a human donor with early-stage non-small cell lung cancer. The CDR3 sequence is CASGTGSLGQPQHF. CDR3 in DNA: TGTGCCAGCGGTACAGGGTCCCTTGGGCAGCCCCAGCATTTT.